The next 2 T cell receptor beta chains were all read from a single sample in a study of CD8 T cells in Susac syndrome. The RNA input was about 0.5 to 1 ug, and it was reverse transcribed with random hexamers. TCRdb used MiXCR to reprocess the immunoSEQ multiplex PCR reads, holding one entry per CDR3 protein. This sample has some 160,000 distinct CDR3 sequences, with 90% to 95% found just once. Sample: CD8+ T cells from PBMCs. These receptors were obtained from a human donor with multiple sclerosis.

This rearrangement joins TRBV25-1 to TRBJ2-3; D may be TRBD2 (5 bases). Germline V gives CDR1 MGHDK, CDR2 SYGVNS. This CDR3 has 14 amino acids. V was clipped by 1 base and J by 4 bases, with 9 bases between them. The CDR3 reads CASSELNGADTQYF. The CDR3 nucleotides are TGTGCCAGCAGTGAATTAAACGGGGCAGATACGCAGTATTTT.

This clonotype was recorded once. CDR3 in DNA: TGTGCCAGCAGCGGACAGGGACTCTACGAGCAGTACTTC. Amino acids: CASSGQGLYEQYF. The V and J genes are TRBV6-2 or TRBV6-3 and TRBJ2-7; 8 nucleotides agree with TRBD1. Germline V CDR1 and CDR2: MNHEY, SVGEGT. The CDR3 consists of 13 residues. Trimming at V came to 6 bases and at J to 3 bases, leaving 4 bases not matched to a gene.